Listed below are T cell receptor beta chains from one sample, sequenced in a study of cytotoxic CD8 clonotypes in ibrutinib-treated CLL. TCRdb keeps only in-frame clones here, not all; method: immunoSEQ multiplex PCR. The sample consists of more than 200,000 clones, 60% to 75% of them appearing once. The specimen comprised PBMCs, sampled after 24 months of ibrutinib treatment. These receptors came from a human donor with chronic lymphocytic leukemia. CDR3s include the opening cysteine and the closing phenylalanine or tryptophan. The D gene is left open where the match is weak. The size of a clone is reported for some rows only, either as once, few or many, or as a class for expanded clones.

clone size | J gene | V gene | D gene | CDR3 DNA | CDR3 protein
few | TRBJ2-5 | TRBV11-2 | - | TGTGCCAGTAGCTTAAGCGGTAATTGGGAGACCCAGTACTTC | CASSLSGNWETQYF
once | TRBJ2-7 | TRBV9 | - | TGTGCCAGCAGCCCGAGCCCAAGGACGGGGCCCTACGAGCAGTACTTC | CASSPSPRTGPYEQYF
- | TRBJ2-1 | TRBV7-6 | - | TGTGCCAGCAGCTTAGAGGGGGGGACCGACTTCTCCTACAATGAGCAGTTCTTC | CASSLEGGTDFSYNEQFF
- | TRBJ1-1 | TRBV29-1 | - | TGCAGCGTCCTAGAGACAGGTCTGAACACTGAAGCTTTCTTT | CSVLETGLNTEAFF
- | TRBJ1-2 | TRBV30 | - | TGTGCCTGGGGAAACTATGGCTACACCTTC | CAWGNYGYTF
- | TRBJ1-1 | TRBV29-1 | - | TGCAGCGTTGGAATTTTCCGTGGTGTGAATGAAGCTTTCTTT | CSVGIFRGVNEAFF
- | TRBJ1-5 | TRBV15 | - | TGTGCCACCAGCAGAGAAACCCTCGGGACAACATATAGCAATCAGCCCCAGCATTTT | CATSRETLGTTYSNQPQHF
- | TRBJ2-7 | TRBV6-5 | - | TGTGCCAGCAGTTACTCCTTGACGGGAGCCTACGAGCAGTACTTC | CASSYSLTGAYEQYF
- | TRBJ1-4 | TRBV28 | - | TGTGCCAGCAGTTCCCCAGGGACAACTAATGAAAAACTGTTTTTT | CASSSPGTTNEKLFF
- | TRBJ1-5 | TRBV28 | TRBD1 | TGTGCCAGCAGCCTGGGACAGGCAAGCAATCAGCCCCAGCATTTT | CASSLGQASNQPQHF
- | TRBJ1-4 | TRBV30 | TRBD1 | TGTGCCTGTCAGGGACAGGGGGCTGGAAAACTGTTTTTT | CACQGQGAGKLFF
- | TRBJ2-3 | TRBV5-1 | TRBD2 | TGCGCCAGCAAAAGGACTAGCGGGACCTATACGCAGTATTTT | CASKRTSGTYTQYF
- | TRBJ1-5 | TRBV5-6 | - | TGTGCCAGCAGCTCTACAGGGAACTGGCAGCCCCAGCATTTT | CASSSTGNWQPQHF
- | TRBJ2-7 | TRBV28 | - | TGTGCCAGCAGGTTGTGGGACCCTAGCAAAAGAGGCGAGCAGTACTTC | CASRLWDPSKRGEQYF
few | TRBJ1-4 | TRBV7-9 | TRBD1 | TGTGCCAGCAGCAATTCGGCAGGGGGTGAAAAACTGTTTTTT | CASSNSAGGEKLFF
few | TRBJ1-3 | TRBV29-1 | TRBD1 | TGCAGCGTAGAGGGGGCTTCTGGAAACACCATATATTTT | CSVEGASGNTIYF
- | TRBJ2-1 | TRBV4-3 | TRBD2 | TGCGCCAGCAGCCAAAGGATAGCGGGAGTCGCCAATGAGCAGTTCTTC | CASSQRIAGVANEQFF
- | TRBJ2-3 | TRBV4-2 | - | TGTGCCAGCAGCCAAGACTGGGAAGATACGCAGTATTTT | CASSQDWEDTQYF
- | TRBJ2-7 | TRBV20-1 | - | TGCAGTGCGTTGGGCGAGTACGAGCAGTACTTC | CSALGEYEQYF
- | TRBJ1-1 | TRBV5-1 | - | TGCGCCAGCAGCTCCCTTCCTACGAACACTGAAGCTTTCTTT | CASSSLPTNTEAFF
- | TRBJ2-3 | TRBV5-1 | - | TGCGCCAGCTTTCCCCGGATAGGCAGCCGCACAGATACGCAGTATTTT | CASFPRIGSRTDTQYF
- | TRBJ2-1 | TRBV7-8 | - | TGTGCCAGCACCCCAAGACCCCCAGCGGGCGGAATCAATGAGCAGTTCTTC | CASTPRPPAGGINEQFF
once | TRBJ2-5 | TRBV5-1 | - | TGCGCCAGCAGCCCAATCACTAGTGGGGGAGAGACCCAGTACTTC | CASSPITSGGETQYF
once | TRBJ1-4 | TRBV11-2 | - | TGTGCCAGCAGCATACCGACGGGGGGAAGGGAAAAACTGTTTTTT | CASSIPTGGREKLFF
few | TRBJ2-2 | TRBV2 | - | TGTGCCAGCAGCGCCTCCCCCGGGGAGCTGTTTTTT | CASSASPGELFF
- | TRBJ1-4 | TRBV7-3 | - | TGTGCCAGCAGCTTAAACGGTGGATCTAATGAAAAACTGTTTTTT | CASSLNGGSNEKLFF
- | TRBJ2-7 | TRBV19 | TRBD2 | TGTGCCAGTAGTTACGGGTCGGGAGGACTCTCCTACGAGCAGTACTTC | CASSYGSGGLSYEQYF
- | TRBJ2-1 | TRBV11-1 | TRBD2 | TGTGCCAGCAGGCCAGGAGGGAGGGCCGGTCATGAGCAGTTCTTC | CASRPGGRAGHEQFF
- | TRBJ2-7 | TRBV18 | TRBD2 | TGTGCCAGCTCACCTTGGACTAGCGGGAGCTACGAGCAGTACTTC | CASSPWTSGSYEQYF
- | TRBJ2-7 | TRBV13 | TRBD2 | TGTGCCAGCAGCCGGGGACTAGCCTACGAGCAGTACTTC | CASSRGLAYEQYF
- | TRBJ1-1 | TRBV30 | TRBD1 | TGTGCCTGGTGGGGGACCGGGACAGGGGGTGAAGCTTTCTTT | CAWWGTGTGGEAFF
- | TRBJ2-5 | TRBV30 | - | TGTGCCTGGAGCCCTCCCTCGAGCGCCGGGGGGACCCAGTACTTC | CAWSPPSSAGGTQYF
- | TRBJ1-5 | TRBV18 | - | TGTGCCAGCTCACCCACAGGGTATAGCAATCAGCCCCAGCATTTT | CASSPTGYSNQPQHF
- | TRBJ1-1 | TRBV7-9 | - | TGTGCCAGCAGCTTACCGGGAATGAACACTGAAGCTTTCTTT | CASSLPGMNTEAFF
- | TRBJ2-1 | TRBV27 | TRBD2 | TGTGCCAGCGGAAGGGGACCGGGACTAGCGGGAGGCATTGAGCAGTTCTTC | CASGRGPGLAGGIEQFF
many | TRBJ2-2 | TRBV7-9 | TRBD2 | TGTGCCAGCAGCTTAGGGACTAGCGGGATCACCGGGGAGCTGTTTTTT | CASSLGTSGITGELFF
- | TRBJ2-3 | TRBV6-6 | - | TGTGCCAGCAGATCAGCGGGCACAGATACGCAGTATTTT | CASRSAGTDTQYF
- | TRBJ2-7 | TRBV9 | TRBD2 | TGTGCCAGCAGCGTTAGCGGGAGCAACTACGAGCAGTACTTC | CASSVSGSNYEQYF
few | TRBJ2-1 | TRBV7-8 | - | TGTGCCAGCAGCTTAGCGGAGCAGTTCTTC | CASSLAEQFF
- | TRBJ2-7 | TRBV6-5 | - | TGTGCCAGCACCTCGGGTAGGATGGGCGAGCAGTACTTC | CASTSGRMGEQYF
few | TRBJ2-7 | TRBV5-6 | - | TGTGCCAGCAGTTTCACAGAGGGCGAGCAGTACTTC | CASSFTEGEQYF
- | TRBJ2-1 | TRBV11-1 | - | TGTGCCAGCAGCTTATCTCGGGGCTTATGGATGGGGCAGTTCTTC | CASSLSRGLWMGQFF
- | TRBJ2-6 | TRBV9 | - | TGTGCCAGCAGCGTAGTTGGTCTGCGCTCTGGGGCCAACGTCCTGACTTTC | CASSVVGLRSGANVLTF
- | TRBJ1-2 | TRBV5-6 | - | TGTGCCAGCAGCCAGGGGCGGACAGCCTATGGCTACACCTTC | CASSQGRTAYGYTF
few | TRBJ1-1 | TRBV28 | - | TGTGCCAGCAGTTTATGGGGGCACACTGAAGCTTTCTTT | CASSLWGHTEAFF
- | TRBJ1-2 | TRBV5-1 | - | TGCGCCAGCAGCTTGGCCCCAGGGGATTATGGCTACACCTTC | CASSLAPGDYGYTF
- | TRBJ1-4 | TRBV4-3 | TRBD1 | TGCGCCAGCAGCCCGGGACAGAGAAATGAAAAACTGTTTTTT | CASSPGQRNEKLFF